The clone carrying this T cell receptor (beta chain) was counted between two and nine times. Antigen specificity is unknown. The length of the CDR3 is 14 residues. V was trimmed by 6 bases and J by 0 bases, leaving 14 bases between them. Germline-derived CDR1 and CDR2 are DFQATT and SNEGSKA (reference sequence). TCRdb re-called the 5' RACE reads through MiXCR, storing one row per CDR3 protein. Found here are a few hundred thousand distinct CDR3 sequences, around 8.8% of them singletons; the top ten hold 2.1%. This sample was included in a study of identical twins. Study conclusions and caveats: With beta out-of-frame sequences, excess sharing by twins was weaker.

These data also featured in a second study, about yellow fever vaccine responses in identical twins.

The sequence derives from a woman younger than 35 in good health. The sequenced sample was memory (CD45RO+) T cells sorted from blood. The J gene is TRBJ1-1, the V gene TRBV20-1; D uncertain. As DNA, the CDR3 is TGCAGTGCAGGGAGACGGATAATGAACACTGAAGCTTTCTTT. Amino acids: CSAGRRIMNTEAFF.